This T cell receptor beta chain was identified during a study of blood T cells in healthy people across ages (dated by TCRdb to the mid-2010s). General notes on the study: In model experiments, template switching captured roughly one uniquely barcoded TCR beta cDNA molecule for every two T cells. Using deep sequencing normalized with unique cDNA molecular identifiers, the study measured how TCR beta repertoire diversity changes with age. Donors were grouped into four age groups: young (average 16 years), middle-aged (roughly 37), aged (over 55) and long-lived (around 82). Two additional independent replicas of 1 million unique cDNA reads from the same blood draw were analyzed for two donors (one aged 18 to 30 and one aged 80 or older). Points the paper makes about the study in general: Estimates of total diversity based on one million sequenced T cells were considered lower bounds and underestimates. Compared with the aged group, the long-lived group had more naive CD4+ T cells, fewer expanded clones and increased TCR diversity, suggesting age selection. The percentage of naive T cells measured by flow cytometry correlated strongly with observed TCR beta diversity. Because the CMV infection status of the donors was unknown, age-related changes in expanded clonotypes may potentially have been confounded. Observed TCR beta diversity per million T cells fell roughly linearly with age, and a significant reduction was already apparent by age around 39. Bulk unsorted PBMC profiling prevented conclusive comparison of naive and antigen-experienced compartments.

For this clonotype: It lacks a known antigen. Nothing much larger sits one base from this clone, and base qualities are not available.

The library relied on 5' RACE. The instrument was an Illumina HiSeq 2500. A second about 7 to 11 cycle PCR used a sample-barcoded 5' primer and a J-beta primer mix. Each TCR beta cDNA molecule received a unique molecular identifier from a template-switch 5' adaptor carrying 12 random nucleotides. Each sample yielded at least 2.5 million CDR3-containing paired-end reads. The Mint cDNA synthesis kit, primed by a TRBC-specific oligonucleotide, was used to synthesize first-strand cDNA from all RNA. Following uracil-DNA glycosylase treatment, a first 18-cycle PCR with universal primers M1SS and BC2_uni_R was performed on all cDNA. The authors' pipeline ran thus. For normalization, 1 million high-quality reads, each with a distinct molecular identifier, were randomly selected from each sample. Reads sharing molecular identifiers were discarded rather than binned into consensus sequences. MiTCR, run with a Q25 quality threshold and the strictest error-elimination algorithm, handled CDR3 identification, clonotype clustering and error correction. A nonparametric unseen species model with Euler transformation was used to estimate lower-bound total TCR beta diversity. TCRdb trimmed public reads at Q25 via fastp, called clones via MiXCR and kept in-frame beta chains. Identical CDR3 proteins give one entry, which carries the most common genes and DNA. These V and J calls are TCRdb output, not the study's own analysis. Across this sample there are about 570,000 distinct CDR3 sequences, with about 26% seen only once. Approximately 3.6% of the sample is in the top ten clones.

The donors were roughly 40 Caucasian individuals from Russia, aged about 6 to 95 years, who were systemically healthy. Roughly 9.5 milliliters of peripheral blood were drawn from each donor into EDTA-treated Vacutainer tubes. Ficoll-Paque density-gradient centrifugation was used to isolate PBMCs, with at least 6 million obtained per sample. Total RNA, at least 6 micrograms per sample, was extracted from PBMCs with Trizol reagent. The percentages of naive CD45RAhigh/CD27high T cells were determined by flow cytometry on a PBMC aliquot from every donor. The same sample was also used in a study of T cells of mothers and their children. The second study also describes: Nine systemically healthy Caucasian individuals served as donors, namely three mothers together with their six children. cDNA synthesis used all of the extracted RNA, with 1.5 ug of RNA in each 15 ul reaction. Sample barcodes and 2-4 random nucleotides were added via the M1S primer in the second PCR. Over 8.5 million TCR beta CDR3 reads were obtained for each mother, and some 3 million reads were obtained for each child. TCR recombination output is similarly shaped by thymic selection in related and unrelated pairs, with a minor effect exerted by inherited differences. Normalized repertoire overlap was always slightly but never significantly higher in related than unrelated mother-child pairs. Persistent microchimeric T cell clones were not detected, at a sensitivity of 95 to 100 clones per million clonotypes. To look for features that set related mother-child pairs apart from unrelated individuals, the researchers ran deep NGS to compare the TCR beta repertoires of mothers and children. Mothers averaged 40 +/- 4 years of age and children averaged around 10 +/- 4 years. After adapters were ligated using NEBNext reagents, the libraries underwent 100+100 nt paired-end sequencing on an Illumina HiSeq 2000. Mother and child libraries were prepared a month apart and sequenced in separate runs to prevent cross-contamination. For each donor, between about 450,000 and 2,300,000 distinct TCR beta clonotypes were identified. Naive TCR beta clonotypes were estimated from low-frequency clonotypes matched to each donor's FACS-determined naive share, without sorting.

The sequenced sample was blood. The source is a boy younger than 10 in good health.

The nucleotide sequence reads as follows: TGTGCCAGCAGTTACGTAGCATCACAGGATACGCAGTATTTT. Its amino acids are CASSYVASQDTQYF. Recombination connected TRBV6-6 to TRBJ2-3, with the D gene call left open. The CDR3 has 14 amino acids, counting the end cysteine and phenylalanine. This entry keeps only the CDR3 DNA: 42 bases, framed from base 1. The germline V gene (reference sequence) specifies MNHNY as CDR1 and SVGAGI as CDR2. V is clipped by 2 bases and J by 6 bases, and the sequence between their germline boundaries is 12 bases long.